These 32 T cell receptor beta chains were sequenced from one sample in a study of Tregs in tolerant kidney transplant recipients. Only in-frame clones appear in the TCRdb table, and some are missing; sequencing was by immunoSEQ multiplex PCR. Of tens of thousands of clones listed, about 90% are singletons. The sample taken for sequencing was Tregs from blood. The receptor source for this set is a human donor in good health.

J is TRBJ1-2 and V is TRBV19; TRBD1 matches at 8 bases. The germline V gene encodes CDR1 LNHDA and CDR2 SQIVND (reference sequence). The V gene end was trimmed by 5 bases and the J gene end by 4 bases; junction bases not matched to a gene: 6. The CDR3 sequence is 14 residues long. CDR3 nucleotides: TGTGCCAGTAGTCCCAGGGGGCTAGGCTATGGCTACACCTTC. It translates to CASSPRGLGYGYTF.

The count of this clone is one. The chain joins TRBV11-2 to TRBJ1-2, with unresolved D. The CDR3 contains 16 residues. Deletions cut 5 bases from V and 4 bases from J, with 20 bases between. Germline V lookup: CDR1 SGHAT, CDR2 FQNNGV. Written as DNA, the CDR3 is TGTGCCAGCAGCCATGGAAACTGGAAAACTTTCTATGGCTACACCTTC. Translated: CASSHGNWKTFYGYTF.

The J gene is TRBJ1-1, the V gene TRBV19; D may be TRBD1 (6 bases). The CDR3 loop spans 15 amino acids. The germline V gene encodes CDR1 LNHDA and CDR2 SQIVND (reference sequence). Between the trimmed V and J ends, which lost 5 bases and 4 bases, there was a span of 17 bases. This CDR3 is CASSPPNRARTEAFF. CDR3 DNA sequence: TGTGCCAGTAGTCCACCCAACAGGGCTCGCACTGAAGCTTTCTTT.

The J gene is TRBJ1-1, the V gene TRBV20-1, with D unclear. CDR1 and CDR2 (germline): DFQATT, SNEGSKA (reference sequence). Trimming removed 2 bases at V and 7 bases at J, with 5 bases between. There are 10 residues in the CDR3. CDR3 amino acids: CSARRNEAFF. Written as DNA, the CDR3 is TGCAGTGCTAGACGGAATGAAGCTTTCTTT.

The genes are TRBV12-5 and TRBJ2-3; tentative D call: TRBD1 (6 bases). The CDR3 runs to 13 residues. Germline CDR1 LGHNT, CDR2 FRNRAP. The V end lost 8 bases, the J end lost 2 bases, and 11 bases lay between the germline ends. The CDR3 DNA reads TGTGCTAGTAATAACAGGGCCACAGATACGCAGTATTTT. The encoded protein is CASNNRATDTQYF.

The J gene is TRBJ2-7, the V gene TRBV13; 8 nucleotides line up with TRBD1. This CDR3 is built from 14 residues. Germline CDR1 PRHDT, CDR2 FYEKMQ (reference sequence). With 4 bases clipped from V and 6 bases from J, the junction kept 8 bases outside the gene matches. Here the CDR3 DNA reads TGTGCCAGCAGCTCGTCGACAGGGGCTGGCGAGCAGTACTTC. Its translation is CASSSSTGAGEQYF.

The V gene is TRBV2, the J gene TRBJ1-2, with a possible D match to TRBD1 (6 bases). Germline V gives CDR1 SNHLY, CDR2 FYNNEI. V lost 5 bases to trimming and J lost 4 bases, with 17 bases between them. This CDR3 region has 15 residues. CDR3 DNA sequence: TGTGCCAGCAGTCACTGGGGGGCTTTCGCCTATGGCTACACCTTC. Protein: CASSHWGAFAYGYTF.

The CDR3, as DNA: TGTGCCAGCCTAGCGTCCTCCTACAATGAGCAGTTCTTC. Its protein is CASLASSYNEQFF. V usage is TRBV18 and J usage is TRBJ2-1, with D maybe TRBD2 (6 bases). This CDR3 contains 13 residues. V was cut by 8 bases and J by 0 bases, with 8 bases left in between. CDR1 and CDR2 from the germline V gene are KGHSH and LQKENI.

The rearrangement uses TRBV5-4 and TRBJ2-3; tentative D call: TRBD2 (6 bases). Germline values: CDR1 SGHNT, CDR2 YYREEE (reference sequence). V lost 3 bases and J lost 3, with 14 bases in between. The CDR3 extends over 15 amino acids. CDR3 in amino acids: CASSSTGVHTDTQYF. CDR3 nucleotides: TGTGCCAGCAGCTCAACGGGAGTACATACAGATACGCAGTATTTT.

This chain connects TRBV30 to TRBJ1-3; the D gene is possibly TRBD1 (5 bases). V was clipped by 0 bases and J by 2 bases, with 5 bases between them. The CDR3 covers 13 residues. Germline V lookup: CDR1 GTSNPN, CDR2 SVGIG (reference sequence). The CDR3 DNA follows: TGTGCCTGGAGTGTGGGGGCTGGAAACACCATATATTTT. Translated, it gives CAWSVGAGNTIYF.

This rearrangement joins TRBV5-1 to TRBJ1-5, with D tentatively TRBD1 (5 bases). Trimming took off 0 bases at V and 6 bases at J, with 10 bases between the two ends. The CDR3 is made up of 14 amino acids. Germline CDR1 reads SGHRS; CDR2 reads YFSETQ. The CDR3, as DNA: TGCGCCAGCAGCTTGGGGGGACGGGGTCAGCCCCAGCATTTT. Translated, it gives CASSLGGRGQPQHF.

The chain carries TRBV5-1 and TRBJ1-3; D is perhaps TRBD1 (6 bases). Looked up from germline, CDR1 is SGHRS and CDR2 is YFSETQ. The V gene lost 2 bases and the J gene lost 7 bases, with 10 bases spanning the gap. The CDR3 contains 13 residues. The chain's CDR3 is CASSFGRGNTIYF. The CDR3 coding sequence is TGCGCCAGCAGCTTTGGCAGGGGTAACACCATATATTTT.

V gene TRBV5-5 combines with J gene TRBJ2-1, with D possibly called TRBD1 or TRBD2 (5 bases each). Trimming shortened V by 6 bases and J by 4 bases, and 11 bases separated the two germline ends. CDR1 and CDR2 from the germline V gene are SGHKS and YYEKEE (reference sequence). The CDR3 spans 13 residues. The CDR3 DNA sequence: TGTGCCAGCACCGAGGGGTCGTACAATGAGCAGTTCTTC. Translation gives CASTEGSYNEQFF.

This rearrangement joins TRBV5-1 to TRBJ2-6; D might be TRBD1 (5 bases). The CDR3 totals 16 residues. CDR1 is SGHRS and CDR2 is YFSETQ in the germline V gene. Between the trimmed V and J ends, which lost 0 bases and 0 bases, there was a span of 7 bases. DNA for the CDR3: TGCGCCAGCAGCTTGGTTGGGGCCTCTGGGGCCAACGTCCTGACTTTC. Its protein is CASSLVGASGANVLTF.

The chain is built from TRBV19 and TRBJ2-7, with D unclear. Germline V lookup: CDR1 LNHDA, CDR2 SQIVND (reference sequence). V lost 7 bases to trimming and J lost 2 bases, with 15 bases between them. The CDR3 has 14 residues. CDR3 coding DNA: TGTGCCAGTAATATCAGAGGACCGACCTACGAGCAGTACTTC. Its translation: CASNIRGPTYEQYF. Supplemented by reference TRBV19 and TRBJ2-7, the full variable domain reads DGGITQSPKYLFRKEGQNVTLSCEQNLNHDAMYWYRQDPGQGLRLIYYSQIVNDFQKGDIAEGYSVSREKKESFPLTVTSAQKNPTAFYLCASNIRGPTYEQYFGPGTRLTVT.

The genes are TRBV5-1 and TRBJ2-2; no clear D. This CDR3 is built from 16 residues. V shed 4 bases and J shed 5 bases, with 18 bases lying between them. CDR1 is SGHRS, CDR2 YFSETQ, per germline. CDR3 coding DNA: TGCGCCAGCAGCACTTTGACCCTCAAGGAGACCGGGGAGCTGTTTTTT. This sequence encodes CASSTLTLKETGELFF.

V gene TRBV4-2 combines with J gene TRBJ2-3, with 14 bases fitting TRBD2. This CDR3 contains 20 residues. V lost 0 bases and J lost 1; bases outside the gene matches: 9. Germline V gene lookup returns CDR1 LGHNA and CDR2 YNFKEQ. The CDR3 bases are TGTGCCAGCAGCCAAGAACCGCTGGGACTAGCGGGAGTTGGCACAGATACGCAGTATTTT. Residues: CASSQEPLGLAGVGTDTQYF.

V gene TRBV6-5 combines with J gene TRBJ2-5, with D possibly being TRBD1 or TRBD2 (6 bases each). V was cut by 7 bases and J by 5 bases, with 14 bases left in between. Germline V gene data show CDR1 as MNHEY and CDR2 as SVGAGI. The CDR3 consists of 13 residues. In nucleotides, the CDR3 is TGTGCCAGCAAGGGCACAGGGAGGGAGACCCAGTACTTC. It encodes CASKGTGRETQYF.

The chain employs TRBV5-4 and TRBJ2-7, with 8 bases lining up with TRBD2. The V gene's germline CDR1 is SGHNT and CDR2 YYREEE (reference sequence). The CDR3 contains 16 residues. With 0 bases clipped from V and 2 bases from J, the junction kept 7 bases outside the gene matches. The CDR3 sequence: CASSLAGGPSPYEQYF. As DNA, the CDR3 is TGTGCCAGCAGCTTGGCGGGGGGGCCCAGTCCCTACGAGCAGTACTTC.

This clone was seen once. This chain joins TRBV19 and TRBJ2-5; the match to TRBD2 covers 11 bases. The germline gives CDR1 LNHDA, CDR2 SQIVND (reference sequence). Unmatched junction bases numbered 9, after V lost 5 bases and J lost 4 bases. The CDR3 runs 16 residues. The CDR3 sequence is CASSVAGGLNGETQYF. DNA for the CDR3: TGTGCCAGTAGTGTAGCGGGAGGGCTTAACGGAGAGACCCAGTACTTC.

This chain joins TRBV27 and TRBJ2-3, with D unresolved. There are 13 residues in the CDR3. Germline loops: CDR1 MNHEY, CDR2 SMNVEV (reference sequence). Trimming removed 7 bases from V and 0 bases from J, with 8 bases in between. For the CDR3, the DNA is TGTGCCAGCACGAGGTTAAGCACAGATACGCAGTATTTT. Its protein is CASTRLSTDTQYF.

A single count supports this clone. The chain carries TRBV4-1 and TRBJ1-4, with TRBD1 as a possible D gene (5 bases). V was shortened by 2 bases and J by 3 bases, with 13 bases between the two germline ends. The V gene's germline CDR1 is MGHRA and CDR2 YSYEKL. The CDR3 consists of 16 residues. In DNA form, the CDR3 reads TGCGCCAGCAGCCAAACCCTTGGGGCGGCTAATGAAAAACTGTTTTTT. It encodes CASSQTLGAANEKLFF.

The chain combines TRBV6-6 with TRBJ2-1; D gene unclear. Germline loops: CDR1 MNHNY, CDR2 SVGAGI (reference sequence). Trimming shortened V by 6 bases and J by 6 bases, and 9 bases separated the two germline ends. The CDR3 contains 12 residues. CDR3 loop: CASRYSGNEQFF. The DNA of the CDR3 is TGTGCCAGCAGATACAGTGGCAATGAGCAGTTCTTC.

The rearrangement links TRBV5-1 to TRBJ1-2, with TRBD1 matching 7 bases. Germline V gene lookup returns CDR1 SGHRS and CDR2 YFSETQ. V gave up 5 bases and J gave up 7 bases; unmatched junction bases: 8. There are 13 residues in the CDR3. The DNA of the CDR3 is TGCGCCAGCAGGCGGCAGGGGGAGGGTGGCTACACCTTC. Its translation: CASRRQGEGGYTF.

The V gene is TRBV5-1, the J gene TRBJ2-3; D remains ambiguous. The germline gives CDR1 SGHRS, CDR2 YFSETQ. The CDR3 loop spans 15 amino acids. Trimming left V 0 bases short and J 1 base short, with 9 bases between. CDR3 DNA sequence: TGCGCCAGCAGCTTGGACGGCGCTGGCACAGATACGCAGTATTTT. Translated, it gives CASSLDGAGTDTQYF.

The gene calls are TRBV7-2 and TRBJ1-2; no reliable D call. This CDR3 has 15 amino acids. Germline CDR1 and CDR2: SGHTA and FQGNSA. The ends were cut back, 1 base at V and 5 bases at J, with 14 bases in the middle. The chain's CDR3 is CASSLGSRTFYGYTF. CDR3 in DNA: TGTGCCAGCAGCTTAGGGAGCAGAACCTTTTATGGCTACACCTTC.

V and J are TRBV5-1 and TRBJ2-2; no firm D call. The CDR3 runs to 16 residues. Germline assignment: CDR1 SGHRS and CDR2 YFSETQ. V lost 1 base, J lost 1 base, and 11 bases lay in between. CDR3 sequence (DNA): TGCGCCAGCAGCTTGCGGTATCCTAGGAACACCGGGGAGCTGTTTTTT. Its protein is CASSLRYPRNTGELFF.

The CDR3 DNA follows: TGTGCCAGCAGCCGAGGACTCCTCACTGAAGCTTTCTTT. Protein product: CASSRGLLTEAFF. The chain couples TRBV14 to TRBJ1-1; D gene uncertain. Germline CDR1 is SGHDN and CDR2 is FVKESK. Trimming removed 4 bases at V and 4 bases at J, with 10 bases between. The CDR3 spans 13 residues.

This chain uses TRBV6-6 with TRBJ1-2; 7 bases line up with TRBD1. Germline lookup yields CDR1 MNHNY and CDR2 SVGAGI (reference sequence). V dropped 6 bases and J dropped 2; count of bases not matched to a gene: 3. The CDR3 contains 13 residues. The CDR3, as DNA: TGTGCCAGCAGAACGGGACAGAACTATGGCTACACCTTC. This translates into CASRTGQNYGYTF.

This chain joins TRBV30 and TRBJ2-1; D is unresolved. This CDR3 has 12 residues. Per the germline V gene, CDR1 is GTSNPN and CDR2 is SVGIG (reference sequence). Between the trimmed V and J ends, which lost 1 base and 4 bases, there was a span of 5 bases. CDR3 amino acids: CAWSDRYNEQFF. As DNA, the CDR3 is TGTGCCTGGAGTGACAGATACAATGAGCAGTTCTTC.

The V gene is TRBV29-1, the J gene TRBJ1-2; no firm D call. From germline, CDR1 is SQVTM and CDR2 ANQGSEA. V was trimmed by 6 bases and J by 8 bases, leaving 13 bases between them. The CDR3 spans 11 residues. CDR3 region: CSVGTYLGYTF. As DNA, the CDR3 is TGCAGCGTGGGTACATATTTAGGCTACACCTTC.

The CDR3 spells CASSSETYTEAFF. CDR3 nucleotide sequence: TGTGCCAGCAGCTCGGAGACTTACACTGAAGCTTTCTTT. The chain couples TRBV5-4 to TRBJ1-1; no clear D. Germline assignment: CDR1 SGHNT and CDR2 YYREEE (reference sequence). The CDR3 spans 13 residues. V lost 3 bases and J 3 bases, leaving 9 bases between the germline ends.